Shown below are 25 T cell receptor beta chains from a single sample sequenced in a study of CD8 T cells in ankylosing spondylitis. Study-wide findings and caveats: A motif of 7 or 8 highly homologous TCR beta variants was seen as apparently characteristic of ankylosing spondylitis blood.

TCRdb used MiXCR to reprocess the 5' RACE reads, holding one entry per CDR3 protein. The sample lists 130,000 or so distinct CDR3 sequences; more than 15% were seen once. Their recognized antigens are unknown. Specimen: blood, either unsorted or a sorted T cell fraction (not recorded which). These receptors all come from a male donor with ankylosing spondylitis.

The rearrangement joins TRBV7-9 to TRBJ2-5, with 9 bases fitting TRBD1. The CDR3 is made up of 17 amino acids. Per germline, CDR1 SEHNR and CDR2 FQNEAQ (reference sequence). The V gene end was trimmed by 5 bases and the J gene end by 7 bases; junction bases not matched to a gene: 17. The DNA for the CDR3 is TGTGCCAGCAGCCCCGCCCCGGACAGGGGCCCCTTTGGGACCCAGTACTTC. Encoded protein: CASSPAPDRGPFGTQYF.

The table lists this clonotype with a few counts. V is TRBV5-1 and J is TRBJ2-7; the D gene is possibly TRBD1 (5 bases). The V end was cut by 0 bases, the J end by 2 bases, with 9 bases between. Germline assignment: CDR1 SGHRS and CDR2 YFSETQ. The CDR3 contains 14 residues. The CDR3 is CASSLGRVAYEQYF. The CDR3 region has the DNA TGCGCCAGCAGCTTGGGCAGGGTAGCCTACGAGCAGTACTTC.

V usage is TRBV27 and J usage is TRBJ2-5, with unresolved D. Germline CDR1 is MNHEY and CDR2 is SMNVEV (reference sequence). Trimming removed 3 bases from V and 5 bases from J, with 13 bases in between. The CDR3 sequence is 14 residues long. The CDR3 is CASSFGLVSETQYF. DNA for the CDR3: TGTGCCAGCAGTTTCGGCCTAGTCTCGGAGACCCAGTACTTC.

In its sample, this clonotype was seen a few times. In DNA, the CDR3 is TGTGCCAGCACCGGACAGGGGGCGAACGAGCAGTACTTC. Translating it yields CASTGQGANEQYF. The chain combines TRBV4-2 with TRBJ2-7; TRBD1 agrees at 11 bases. The trim removed 7 bases at V and 5 bases at J, leaving 4 bases unmatched. The CDR3 is made up of 13 amino acids. Germline CDR1 is LGHNA and CDR2 is YNFKEQ.

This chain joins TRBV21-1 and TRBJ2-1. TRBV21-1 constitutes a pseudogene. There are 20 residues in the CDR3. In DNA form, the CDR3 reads TGTGCCAGCAGCCCCCAAGCAAGCCGGCGATCGTACTGCTCCTACAATGAGCAGTTCTTC. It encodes CASSPQASRRSYCSYNEQFF.

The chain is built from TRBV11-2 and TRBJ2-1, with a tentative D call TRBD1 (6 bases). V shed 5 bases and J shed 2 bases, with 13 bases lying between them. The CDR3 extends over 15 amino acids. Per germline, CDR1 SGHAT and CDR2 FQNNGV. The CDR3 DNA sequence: TGTGCCAGCAGCACCTTCACAGGGCCCTACAATGAGCAGTTCTTC. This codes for CASSTFTGPYNEQFF.

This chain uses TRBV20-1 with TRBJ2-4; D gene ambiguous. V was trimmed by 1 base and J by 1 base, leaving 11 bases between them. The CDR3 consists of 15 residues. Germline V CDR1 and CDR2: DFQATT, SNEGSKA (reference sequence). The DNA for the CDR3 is TGCAGTGCTAGAGGAGGAACGTGGGCCAAAAACATTCAGTACTTC. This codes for CSARGGTWAKNIQYF.

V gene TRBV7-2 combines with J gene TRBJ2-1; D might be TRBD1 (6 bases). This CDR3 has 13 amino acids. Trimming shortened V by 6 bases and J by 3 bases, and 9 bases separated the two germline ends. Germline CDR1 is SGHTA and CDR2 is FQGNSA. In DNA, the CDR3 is TGTGCCAGCAGTTACAGGGACTACAATGAGCAGTTCTTC. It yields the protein CASSYRDYNEQFF.

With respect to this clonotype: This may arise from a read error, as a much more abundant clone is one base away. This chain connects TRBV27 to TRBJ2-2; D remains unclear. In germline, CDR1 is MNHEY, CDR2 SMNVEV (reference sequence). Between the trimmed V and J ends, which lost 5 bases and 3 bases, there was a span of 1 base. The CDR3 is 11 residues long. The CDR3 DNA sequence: TGTGCCAGCAGTGACACCGGGGAGCTGTTTTTT. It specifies CASSDTGELFF.

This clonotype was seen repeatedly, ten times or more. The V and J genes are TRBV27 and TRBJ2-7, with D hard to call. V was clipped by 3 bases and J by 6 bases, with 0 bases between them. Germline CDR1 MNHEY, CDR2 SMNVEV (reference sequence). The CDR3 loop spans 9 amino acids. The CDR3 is CASSFEQYF. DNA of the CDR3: TGTGCCAGCAGTTTCGAGCAGTACTTC.

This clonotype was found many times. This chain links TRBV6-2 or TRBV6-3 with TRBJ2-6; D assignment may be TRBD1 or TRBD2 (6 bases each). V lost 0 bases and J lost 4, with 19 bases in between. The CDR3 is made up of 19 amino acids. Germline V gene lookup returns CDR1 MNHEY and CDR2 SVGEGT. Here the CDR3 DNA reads TGTGCCAGCAGTTACTCTAGGAGACAGGAGACTAGAGGGGCCAACGTCCTGACTTTC. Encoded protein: CASSYSRRQETRGANVLTF.

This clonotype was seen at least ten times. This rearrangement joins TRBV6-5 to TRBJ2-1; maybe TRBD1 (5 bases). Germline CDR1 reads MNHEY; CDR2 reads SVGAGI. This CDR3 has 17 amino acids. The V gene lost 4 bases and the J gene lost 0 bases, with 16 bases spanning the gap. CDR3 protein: CASSSPVGVNSYNEQFF. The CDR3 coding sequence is TGTGCCAGCAGTTCCCCAGTAGGGGTAAACTCCTACAATGAGCAGTTCTTC.

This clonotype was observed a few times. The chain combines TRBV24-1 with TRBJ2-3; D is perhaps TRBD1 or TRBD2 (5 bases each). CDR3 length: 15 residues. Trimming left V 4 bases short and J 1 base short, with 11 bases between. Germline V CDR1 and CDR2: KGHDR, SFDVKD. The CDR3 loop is CATSEAGAGTDTQYF. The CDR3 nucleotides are TGTGCCACCAGTGAAGCCGGGGCAGGCACAGATACGCAGTATTTT.

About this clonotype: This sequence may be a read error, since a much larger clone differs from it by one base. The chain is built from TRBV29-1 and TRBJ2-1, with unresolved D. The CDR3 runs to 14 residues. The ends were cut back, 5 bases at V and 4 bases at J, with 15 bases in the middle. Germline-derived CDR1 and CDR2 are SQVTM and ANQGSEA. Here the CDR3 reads CSVKDSDGYNEQFF. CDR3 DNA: TGCAGCGTTAAGGATTCGGACGGGTACAATGAGCAGTTCTTC.

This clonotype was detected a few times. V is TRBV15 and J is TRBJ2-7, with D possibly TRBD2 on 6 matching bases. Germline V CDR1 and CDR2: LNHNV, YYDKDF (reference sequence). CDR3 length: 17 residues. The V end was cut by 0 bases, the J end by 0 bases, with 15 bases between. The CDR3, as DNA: TGTGCCACCAGCAGAGATTGGACGGGAGAGGGCTCCTACGAGCAGTACTTC. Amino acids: CATSRDWTGEGSYEQYF.

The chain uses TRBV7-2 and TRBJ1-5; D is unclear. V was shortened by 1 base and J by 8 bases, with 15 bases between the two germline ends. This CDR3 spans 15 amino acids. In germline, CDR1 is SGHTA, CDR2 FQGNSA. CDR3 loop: CASSLGGGWREPQHF. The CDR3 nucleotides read TGTGCCAGCAGCTTAGGGGGAGGCTGGAGGGAGCCCCAGCATTTT.

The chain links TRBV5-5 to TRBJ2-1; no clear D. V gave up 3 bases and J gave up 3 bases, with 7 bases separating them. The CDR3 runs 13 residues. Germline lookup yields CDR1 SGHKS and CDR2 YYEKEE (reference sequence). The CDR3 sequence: CASSSDVYNEQFF. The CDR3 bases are TGTGCCAGCAGCTCGGATGTCTACAATGAGCAGTTCTTC.

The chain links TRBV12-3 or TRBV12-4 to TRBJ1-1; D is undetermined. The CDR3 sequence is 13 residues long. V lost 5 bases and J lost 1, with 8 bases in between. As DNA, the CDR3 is TGTGCCAGCAGTCTAGACGGGAACACTGAAGCTTTCTTT. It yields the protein CASSLDGNTEAFF.

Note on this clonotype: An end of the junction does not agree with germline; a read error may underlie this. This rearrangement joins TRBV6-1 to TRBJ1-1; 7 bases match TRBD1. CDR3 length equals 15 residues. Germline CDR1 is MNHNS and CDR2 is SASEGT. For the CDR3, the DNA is TGTGCCAGCAGCAGGACAGGTGGTGAAGGCACTGAACCTTTCTTT. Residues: CASSRTGGEGTEPFF.

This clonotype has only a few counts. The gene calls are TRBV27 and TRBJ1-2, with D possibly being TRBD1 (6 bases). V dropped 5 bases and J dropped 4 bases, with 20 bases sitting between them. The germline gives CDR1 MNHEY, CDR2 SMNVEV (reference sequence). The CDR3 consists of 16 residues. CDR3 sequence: CASSHRAGIGGYGYTF. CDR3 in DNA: TGTGCCAGCAGTCACAGGGCAGGGATCGGGGGCTATGGCTACACCTTC.

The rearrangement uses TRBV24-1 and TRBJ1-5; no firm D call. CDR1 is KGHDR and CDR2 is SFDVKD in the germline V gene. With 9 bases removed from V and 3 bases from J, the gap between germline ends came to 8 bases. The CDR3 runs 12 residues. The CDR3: CATLGFNQPQHF. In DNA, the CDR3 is TGTGCCACCTTGGGATTCAATCAGCCCCAGCATTTT.

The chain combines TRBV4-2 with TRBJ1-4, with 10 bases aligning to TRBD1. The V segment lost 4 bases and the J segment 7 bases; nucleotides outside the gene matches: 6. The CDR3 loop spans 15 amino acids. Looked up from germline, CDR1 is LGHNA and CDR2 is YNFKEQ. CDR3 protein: CASSPTRDRGEKLFF. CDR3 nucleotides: TGTGCCAGCAGCCCAACCCGGGACAGGGGTGAAAAACTGTTTTTT.

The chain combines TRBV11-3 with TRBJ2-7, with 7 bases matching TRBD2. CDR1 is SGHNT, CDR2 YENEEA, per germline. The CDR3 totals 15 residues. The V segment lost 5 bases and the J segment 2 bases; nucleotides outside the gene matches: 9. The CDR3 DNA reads TGTGCCAGCAGCAGAGGACTAGTAAACCCCTACGAGCAGTACTTC. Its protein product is CASSRGLVNPYEQYF.

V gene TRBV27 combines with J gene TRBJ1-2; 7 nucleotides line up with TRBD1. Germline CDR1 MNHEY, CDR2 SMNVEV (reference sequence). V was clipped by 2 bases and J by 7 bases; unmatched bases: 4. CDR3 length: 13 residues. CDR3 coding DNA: TGTGCCAGCAGTTTAAGGGGGCTTGCTGGCTACACCTTC. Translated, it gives CASSLRGLAGYTF.

The CDR3 loop reads CSARDSGRLQETQYF. CDR3 in DNA: TGCAGTGCTAGAGATAGCGGGAGACTCCAAGAGACCCAGTACTTC. The chain employs TRBV20-1 and TRBJ2-5; TRBD2 agrees at 9 bases. CDR3 length: 15 amino acids. Germline assignment: CDR1 DFQATT and CDR2 SNEGSKA (reference sequence). Germline trimming cut 0 bases from V and 1 base from J; bases unmatched to any gene: 3.